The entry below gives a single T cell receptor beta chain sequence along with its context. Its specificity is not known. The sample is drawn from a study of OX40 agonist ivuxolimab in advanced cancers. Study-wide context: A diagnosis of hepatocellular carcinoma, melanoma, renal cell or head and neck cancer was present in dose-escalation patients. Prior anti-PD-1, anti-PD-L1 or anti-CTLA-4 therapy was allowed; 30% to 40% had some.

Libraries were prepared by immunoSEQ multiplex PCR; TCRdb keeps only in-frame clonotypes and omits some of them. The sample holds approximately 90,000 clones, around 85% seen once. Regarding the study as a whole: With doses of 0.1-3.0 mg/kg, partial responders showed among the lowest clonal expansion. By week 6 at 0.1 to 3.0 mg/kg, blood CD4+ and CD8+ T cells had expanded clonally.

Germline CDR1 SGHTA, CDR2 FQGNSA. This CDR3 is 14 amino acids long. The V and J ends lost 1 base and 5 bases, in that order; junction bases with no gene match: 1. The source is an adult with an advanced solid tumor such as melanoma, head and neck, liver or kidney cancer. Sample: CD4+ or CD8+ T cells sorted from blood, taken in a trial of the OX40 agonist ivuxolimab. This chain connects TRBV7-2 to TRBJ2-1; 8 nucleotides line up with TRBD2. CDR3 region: CASSLGLAHNEQFF. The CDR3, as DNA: TGTGCCAGCAGCTTAGGACTAGCGCACAATGAGCAGTTCTTC.